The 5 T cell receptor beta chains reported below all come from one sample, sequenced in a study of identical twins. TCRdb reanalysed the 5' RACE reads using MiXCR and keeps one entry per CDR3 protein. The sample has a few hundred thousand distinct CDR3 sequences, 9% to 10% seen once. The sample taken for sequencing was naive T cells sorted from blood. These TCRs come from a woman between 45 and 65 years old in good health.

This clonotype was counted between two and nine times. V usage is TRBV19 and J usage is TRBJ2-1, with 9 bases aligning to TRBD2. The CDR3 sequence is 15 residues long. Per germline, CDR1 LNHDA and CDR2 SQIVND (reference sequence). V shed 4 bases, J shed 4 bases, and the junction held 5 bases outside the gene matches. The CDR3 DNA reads TGTGCCAGTAGTAAGTTGGCGGGAGGGTACAATGAGCAGTTCTTC. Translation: CASSKLAGGYNEQFF.

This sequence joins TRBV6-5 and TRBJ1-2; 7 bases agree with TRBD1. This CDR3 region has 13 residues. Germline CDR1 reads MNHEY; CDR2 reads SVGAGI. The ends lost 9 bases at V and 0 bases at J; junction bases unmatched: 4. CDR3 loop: CASPDRSNYGYTF. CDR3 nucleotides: TGTGCCAGTCCGGACAGGTCTAACTATGGCTACACCTTC.

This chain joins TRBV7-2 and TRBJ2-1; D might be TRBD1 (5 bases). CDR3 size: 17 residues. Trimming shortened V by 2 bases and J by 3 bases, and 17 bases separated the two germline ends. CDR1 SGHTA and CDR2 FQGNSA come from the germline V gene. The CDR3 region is CASSLSTGPGSYNEQFF. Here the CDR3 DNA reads TGTGCCAGCAGCTTATCAACAGGACCCGGAAGCTACAATGAGCAGTTCTTC. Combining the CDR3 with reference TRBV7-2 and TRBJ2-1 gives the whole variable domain GAGVSQSPSNKVTEKGKDVELRCDPISGHTALYWYRQSLGQGLEFLIYFQGNSAPDKSGLPSDRFSAERTGGSVSTLTIQRTQQEDSAVYLCASSLSTGPGSYNEQFFGPGTRLTVL.

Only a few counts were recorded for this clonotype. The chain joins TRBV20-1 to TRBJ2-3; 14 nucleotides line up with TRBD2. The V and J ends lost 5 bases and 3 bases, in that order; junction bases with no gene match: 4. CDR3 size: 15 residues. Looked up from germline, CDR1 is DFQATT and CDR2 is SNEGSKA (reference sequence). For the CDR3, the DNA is TGCAGTGCTCGTCGACTAGCGGGAGGGACAGATACGCAGTATTTT. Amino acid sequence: CSARRLAGGTDTQYF.

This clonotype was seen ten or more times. CDR3 in amino acids: CSARVGDGYTF. Here the CDR3 DNA reads TGCAGTGCTAGGGTCGGCGATGGCTACACCTTC. V usage is TRBV20-1 and J usage is TRBJ1-2, with D unresolved. The CDR3 is made up of 11 amino acids. CDR1 is DFQATT, CDR2 SNEGSKA, per germline (reference sequence). Between the trimmed V and J ends, which lost 3 bases and 6 bases, there was a span of 8 bases.